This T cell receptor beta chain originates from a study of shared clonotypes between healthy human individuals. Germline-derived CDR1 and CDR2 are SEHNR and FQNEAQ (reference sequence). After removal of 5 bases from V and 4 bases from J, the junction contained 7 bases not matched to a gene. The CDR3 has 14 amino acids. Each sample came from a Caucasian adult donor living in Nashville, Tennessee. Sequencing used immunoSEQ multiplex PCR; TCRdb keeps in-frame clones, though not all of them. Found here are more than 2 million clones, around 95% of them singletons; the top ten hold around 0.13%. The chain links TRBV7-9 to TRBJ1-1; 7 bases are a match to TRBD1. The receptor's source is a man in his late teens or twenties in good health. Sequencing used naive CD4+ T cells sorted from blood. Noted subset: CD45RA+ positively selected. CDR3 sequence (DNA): TGTGCCAGCAGCGTAACCCAGGGGGGCACTGAAGCTTTCTTT. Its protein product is CASSVTQGGTEAFF.